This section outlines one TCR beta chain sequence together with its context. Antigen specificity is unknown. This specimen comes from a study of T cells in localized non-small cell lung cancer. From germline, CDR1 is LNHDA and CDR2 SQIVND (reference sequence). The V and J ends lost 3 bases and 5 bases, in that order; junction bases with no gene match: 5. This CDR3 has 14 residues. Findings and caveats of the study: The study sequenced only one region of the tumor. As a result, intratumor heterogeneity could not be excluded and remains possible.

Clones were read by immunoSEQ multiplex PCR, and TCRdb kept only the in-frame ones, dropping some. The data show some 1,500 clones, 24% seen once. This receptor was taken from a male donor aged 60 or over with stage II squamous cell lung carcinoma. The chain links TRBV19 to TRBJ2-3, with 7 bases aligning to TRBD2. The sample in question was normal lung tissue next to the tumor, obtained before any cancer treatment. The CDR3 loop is CASSIGGSQDTQYF. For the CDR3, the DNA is TGTGCCAGTAGTATCGGCGGGAGTCAAGATACGCAGTATTTT. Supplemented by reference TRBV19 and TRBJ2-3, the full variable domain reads DGGITQSPKYLFRKEGQNVTLSCEQNLNHDAMYWYRQDPGQGLRLIYYSQIVNDFQKGDIAEGYSVSREKKESFPLTVTSAQKNPTAFYLCASSIGGSQDTQYFGPGTRLTVL.